Listed below are T cell receptor beta chains from one sample, sequenced in a study of blood T cell repertoires in COVID-19. Clones were sequenced by immunoSEQ multiplex PCR, and TCRdb holds only the in-frame ones, with some missing. The sample has 62,000 or so clones, approximately 80% seen once; the top ten hold approximately 4%. The source material was PBMCs or T cells enriched from blood (not recorded which). These receptors all come from a woman aged 35 to 49 with acute COVID-19. The conserved cysteine and the conserved F or W are not part of the CDR3 here. A D gene is named only where the DNA matches it firmly. Clone size is shown for a subset of rows, as once, few, many or a class of expanded clone.

.	TRBV12-5	TRBD1	TRBJ1-1	ASGRDSLNTEAF
once	TRBV9	TRBD1	TRBJ2-2	ASLPGTGRTGELF
.	TRBV9	TRBD2	TRBJ2-1	ASSAGTSAKNEQF
.	TRBV10-1	.	TRBJ2-1	ASSSQGRGNEQF
few	TRBV5-1	TRBD1	TRBJ2-2	ASSRTGGGTGELF
.	TRBV5-5	.	TRBJ1-2	ASSSTDSNYGYT
.	TRBV10-2	.	TRBJ2-1	ASVSLLQTSSYNEQF
.	TRBV9	TRBD2	TRBJ2-2	ASSDRGGSNTGELF
.	TRBV3-1/TRBV3-2	TRBD2	TRBJ2-3	ASSQDYGGAADTQY
.	TRBV15	.	TRBJ2-1	ATSRGQHNEQF
.	TRBV5-1	TRBD1	TRBJ1-5	ASSPGDRAGNQPQH
once	TRBV27	TRBD1	TRBJ2-2	ASSLFAGGALNTGELF
few	TRBV7-9	TRBD2	TRBJ2-1	ASSLVGGGEYNEQF
.	TRBV2	.	TRBJ1-1	ASRRVGSMNTEAF
once	TRBV5-1	TRBD1	TRBJ1-3	ASSLGDRGSGNTIY
.	TRBV4-2	TRBD2	TRBJ2-2	ASSRTPVSGGADTGELF
once	TRBV6-5	TRBD1	TRBJ2-3	ASSLVQGVADTQY
few	TRBV6-4	TRBD2	TRBJ2-2	ASSDVAGNTGELF
.	TRBV25-1	.	TRBJ1-1	ASSSGWVNTEAF
.	TRBV24-1	.	TRBJ2-1	ATSDLADYHEQF
few	TRBV6-5	.	TRBJ1-6	ASSSGQTVSPLH
few	TRBV11-2	TRBD1	TRBJ1-2	ASSLEGTGDYGYT
.	TRBV19	.	TRBJ1-4	ASSIGPSYEKLF
.	TRBV7-2	.	TRBJ1-3	ASSLAGGSSGNTIY
.	TRBV29-1	.	TRBJ2-3	SADSGGTDTQY
few	TRBV5-1	.	TRBJ2-7	ASSDILAYEQY
.	TRBV12-3/TRBV12-4	TRBD2	TRBJ2-3	ASSQSGKTQY
.	TRBV27	.	TRBJ1-4	ASSSQQTGEKLF